Below, one TCR beta chain is given with its context. Its antigen is not known. In the authors' workflow: Junction-only immunoSEQ data arrived without quality scores, meaning filtering differed. Here immunoSEQ multiplex PCR was the method, and the copy in TCRdb shows in-frame clones only, minus some. That table is the source of V, J and clone size, and D and trimming were worked out from the DNA. The repertoire holds about 710,000 clones, roughly two thirds seen once, with around 1.8% in the top ten. This CDR3 spans 18 amino acids. CDR1 is MDHEN, CDR2 SYDVKM, per germline. The ends lost 3 bases at V and 4 bases at J; junction bases unmatched: 9. These data come from a study of shared clonotypes between healthy human individuals. Study-level information: A donor's plate count was three for CD4 naive and three for CD4 memory; CD8 naive had two and CD8 memory one. Study results and limitations: The study drew on few donors, limiting represented genetic and exposure-history diversity. For sorted subsets, rarefaction showed incomplete sequencing despite large depth.

This clonotype was sampled from a woman aged 25-40 years in good health. The rearrangement joins TRBV28 to TRBJ2-1, with 13 bases matching TRBD2. Sequencing used memory CD4+ T cells sorted from blood. Stated subset: CD45RA-negative fraction. This chain's CDR3 is CASSLGLAGPDIYNEQFF. The CDR3, as DNA: TGTGCCAGCAGTTTGGGACTAGCGGGACCTGATATATACAATGAGCAGTTCTTC. Filled out from reference TRBV28 and TRBJ2-1, the complete variable domain reads DVKVTQSSRYLVKRTGEKVFLECVQDMDHENMFWYRQDPGLGLRLIYFSYDVKMKEKGDIPEGYSVSREKKERFSLILESASTNQTSMYLCASSLGLAGPDIYNEQFFGPGTRLTVL.